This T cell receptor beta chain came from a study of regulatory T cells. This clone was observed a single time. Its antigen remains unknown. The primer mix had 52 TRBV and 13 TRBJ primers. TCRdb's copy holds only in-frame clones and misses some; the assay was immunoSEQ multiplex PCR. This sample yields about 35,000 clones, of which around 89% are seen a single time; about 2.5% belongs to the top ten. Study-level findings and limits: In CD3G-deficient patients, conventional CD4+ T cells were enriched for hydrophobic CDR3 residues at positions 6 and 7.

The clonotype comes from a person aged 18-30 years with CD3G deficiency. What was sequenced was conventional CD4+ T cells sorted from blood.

CDR3 sequence reads: CASSIRAGLAGNNEQFF. The DNA for the CDR3 is TGTGCCAGTAGTATACGAGCGGGACTAGCGGGAAACAATGAGCAGTTCTTC. The chain joins TRBV19 to TRBJ2-1, with 13 bases aligning to TRBD2. With 2 bases clipped from V and 5 bases from J, the junction kept 6 bases outside the gene matches. The germline gives CDR1 LNHDA, CDR2 SQIVND (reference sequence). This CDR3 region has 17 residues.